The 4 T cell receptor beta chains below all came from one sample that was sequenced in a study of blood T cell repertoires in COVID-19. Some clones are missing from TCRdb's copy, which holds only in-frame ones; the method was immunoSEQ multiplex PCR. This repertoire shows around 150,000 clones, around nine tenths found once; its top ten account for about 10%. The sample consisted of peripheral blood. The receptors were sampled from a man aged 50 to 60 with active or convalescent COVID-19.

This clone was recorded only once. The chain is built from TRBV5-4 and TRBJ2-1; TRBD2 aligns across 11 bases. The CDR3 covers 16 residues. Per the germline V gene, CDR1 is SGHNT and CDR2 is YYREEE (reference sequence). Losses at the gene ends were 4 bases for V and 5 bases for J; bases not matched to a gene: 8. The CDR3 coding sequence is TGTGCCAGCAGCGCCGCCGGGACTAGCGGCGACAATGAGCAGTTCTTC. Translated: CASSAAGTSGDNEQFF.

The CDR3 DNA is TGTGCCAGCAGCTTGGAACAGGGGTCGTTCGAGCAGTACTTC. Translated, it gives CASSLEQGSFEQYF. This chain uses TRBV5-4 with TRBJ2-7; 7 bases agree with TRBD1. This CDR3 has 14 amino acids. Germline V gene lookup returns CDR1 SGHNT and CDR2 YYREEE (reference sequence). V shed 0 bases, J shed 6 bases, and the junction held 6 bases outside the gene matches.

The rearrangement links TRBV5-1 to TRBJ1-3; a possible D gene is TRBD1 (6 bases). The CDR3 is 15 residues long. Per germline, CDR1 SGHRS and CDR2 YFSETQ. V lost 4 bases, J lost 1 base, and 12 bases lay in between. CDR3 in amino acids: CASSTKGESGNTIYF. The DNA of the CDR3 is TGCGCCAGCAGCACAAAGGGGGAGTCTGGAAACACCATATATTTT.

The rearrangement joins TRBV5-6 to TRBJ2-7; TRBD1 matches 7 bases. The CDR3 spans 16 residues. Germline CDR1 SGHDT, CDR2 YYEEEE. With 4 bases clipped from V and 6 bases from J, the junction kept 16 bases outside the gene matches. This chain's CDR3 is CASSPTAPTGLGEQYF. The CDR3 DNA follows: TGTGCCAGCAGCCCAACCGCCCCGACAGGGTTGGGCGAGCAGTACTTC.